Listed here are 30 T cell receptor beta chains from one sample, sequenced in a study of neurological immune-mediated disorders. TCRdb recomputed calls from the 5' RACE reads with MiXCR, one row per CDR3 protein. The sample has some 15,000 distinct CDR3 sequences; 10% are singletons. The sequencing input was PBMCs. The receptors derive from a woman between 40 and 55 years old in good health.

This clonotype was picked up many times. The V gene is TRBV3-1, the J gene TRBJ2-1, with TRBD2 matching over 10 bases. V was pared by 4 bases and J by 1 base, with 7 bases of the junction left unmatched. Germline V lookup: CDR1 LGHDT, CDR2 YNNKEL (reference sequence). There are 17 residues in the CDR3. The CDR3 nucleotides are TGTGCCAGCAGCCGGCTAGCGGGGGCCGTGTCCTACAATGAGCAGTTCTTC. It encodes CASSRLAGAVSYNEQFF.

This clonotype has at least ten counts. This CDR3 reads CSANVLDSIFLDTQYF. Here the CDR3 DNA reads TGCAGTGCTAATGTATTGGACTCTATATTCCTAGATACGCAGTATTTT. The chain combines TRBV20-1 with TRBJ2-3, with a tentative D call TRBD2 (5 bases). Germline CDR1 and CDR2: DFQATT and SNEGSKA (reference sequence). The germline V and J ends were trimmed by 4 bases and 5 bases, with 22 bases remaining between them. This CDR3 region has 16 residues.

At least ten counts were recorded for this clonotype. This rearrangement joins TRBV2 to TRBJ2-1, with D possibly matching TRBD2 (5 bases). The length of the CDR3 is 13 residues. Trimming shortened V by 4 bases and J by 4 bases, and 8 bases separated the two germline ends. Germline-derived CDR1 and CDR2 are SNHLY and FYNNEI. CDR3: CASSAGLYNEQFF. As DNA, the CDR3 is TGTGCCAGCAGTGCAGGACTTTACAATGAGCAGTTCTTC.

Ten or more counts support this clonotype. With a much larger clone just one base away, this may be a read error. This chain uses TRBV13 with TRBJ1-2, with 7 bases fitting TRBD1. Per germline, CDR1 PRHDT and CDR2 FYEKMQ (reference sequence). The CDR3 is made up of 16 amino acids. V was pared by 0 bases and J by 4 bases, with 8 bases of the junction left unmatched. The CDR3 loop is CASSLGRIGGGYGYTF. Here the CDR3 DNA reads TGTGCCAGCAGCTTAGGGAGGATAGGGGGCGGCTATGGCTACACCTTC.

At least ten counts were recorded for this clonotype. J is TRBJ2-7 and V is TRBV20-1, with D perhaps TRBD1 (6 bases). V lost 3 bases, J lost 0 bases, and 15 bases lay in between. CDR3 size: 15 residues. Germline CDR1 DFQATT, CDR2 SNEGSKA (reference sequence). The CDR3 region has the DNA TGCAGTGCTAGTTCCCCCCACAGGGCCTCCTACGAGCAGTACTTC. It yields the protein CSASSPHRASYEQYF.

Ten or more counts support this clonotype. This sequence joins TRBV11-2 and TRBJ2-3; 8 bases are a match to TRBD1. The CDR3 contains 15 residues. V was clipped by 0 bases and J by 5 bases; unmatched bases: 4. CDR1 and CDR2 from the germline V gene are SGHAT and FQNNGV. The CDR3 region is CASSLDRGRGDTQYF. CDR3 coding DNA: TGTGCCAGCAGCTTAGACAGGGGGCGGGGAGATACGCAGTATTTT.

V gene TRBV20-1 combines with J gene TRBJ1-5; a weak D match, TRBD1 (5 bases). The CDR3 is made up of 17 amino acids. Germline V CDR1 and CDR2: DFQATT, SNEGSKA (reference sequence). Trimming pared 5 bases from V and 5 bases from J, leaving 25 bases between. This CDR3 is CSAEKGLGSSGDQPQHF. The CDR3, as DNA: TGCAGTGCTGAGAAGGGGCTTGGTAGTAGTGGCGATCAGCCCCAGCATTTT.

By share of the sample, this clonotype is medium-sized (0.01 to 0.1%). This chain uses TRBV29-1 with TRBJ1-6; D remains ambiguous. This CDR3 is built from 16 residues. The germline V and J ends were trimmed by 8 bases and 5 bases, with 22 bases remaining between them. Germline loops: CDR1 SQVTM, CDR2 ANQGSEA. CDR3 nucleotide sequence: TGCAGCCCCCTGGTTCGCGTTAAGGGCGATAATTCACCCCTCCACTTT. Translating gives CSPLVRVKGDNSPLHF.

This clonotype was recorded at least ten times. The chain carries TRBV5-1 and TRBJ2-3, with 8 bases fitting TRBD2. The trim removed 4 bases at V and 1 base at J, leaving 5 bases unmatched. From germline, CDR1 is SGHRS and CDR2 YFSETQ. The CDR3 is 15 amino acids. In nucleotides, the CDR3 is TGCGCCAGCAGCCGAATACTAGCGGGCACAGATACGCAGTATTTT. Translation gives CASSRILAGTDTQYF.

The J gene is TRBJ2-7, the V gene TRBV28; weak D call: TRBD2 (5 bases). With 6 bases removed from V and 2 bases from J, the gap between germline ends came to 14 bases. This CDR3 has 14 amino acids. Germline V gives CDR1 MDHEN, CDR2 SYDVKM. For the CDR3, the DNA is TGTGCCAGCAGCCGCAGATCCGGGACCTACGAGCAGTACTTC. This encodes CASSRRSGTYEQYF. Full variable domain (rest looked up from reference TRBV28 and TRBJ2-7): DVKVTQSSRYLVKRTGEKVFLECVQDMDHENMFWYRQDPGLGLRLIYFSYDVKMKEKGDIPEGYSVSREKKERFSLILESASTNQTSMYLCASSRRSGTYEQYFGPGTRLTVT.

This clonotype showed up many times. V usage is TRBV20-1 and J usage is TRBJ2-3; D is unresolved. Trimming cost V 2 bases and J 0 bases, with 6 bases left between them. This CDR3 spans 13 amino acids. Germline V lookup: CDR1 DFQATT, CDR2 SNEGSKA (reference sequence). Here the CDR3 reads CSARTSSTDTQYF. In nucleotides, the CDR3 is TGCAGTGCTAGAACCTCGAGCACAGATACGCAGTATTTT.

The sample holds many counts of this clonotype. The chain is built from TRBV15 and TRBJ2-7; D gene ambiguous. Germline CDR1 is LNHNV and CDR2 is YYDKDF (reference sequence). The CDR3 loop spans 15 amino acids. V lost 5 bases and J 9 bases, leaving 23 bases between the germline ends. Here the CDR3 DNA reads TGTGCCACCAGCGACCAAGGAATGGGATCTCTTGGGCAGTACTTC. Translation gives CATSDQGMGSLGQYF.

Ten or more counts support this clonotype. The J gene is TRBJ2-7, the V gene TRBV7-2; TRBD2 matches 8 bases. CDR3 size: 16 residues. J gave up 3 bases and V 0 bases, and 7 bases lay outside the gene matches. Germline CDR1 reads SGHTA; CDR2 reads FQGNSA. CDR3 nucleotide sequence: TGTGCCAGCAGCTTAGCCCCGGGGGGGTCCGGCTACGAGCAGTACTTC. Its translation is CASSLAPGGSGYEQYF.

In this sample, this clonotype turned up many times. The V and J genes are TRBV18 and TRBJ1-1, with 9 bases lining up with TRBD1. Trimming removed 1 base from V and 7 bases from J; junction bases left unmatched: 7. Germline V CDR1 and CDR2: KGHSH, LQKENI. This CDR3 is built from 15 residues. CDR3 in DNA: TGTGCCAGCTCACCACAAACAGGGGGCGAGAGTGAAGCTTTCTTT. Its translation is CASSPQTGGESEAFF. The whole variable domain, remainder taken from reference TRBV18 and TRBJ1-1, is NAGVMQNPRHLVRRRGQEARLRCSPMKGHSHVYWYRQLPEEGLKFMVYLQKENIIDESGMPKERFSAEFPKEGPSILRIQQVVRGDSAAYFCASSPQTGGESEAFFGQGTRLTVV.

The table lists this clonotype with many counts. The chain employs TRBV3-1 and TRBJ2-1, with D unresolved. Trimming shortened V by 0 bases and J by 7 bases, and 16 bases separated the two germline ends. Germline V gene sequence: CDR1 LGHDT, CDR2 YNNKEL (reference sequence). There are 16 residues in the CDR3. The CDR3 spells CASSQDVARIWNEQFF. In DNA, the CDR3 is TGTGCCAGCAGCCAAGATGTGGCTAGAATATGGAATGAGCAGTTCTTC.

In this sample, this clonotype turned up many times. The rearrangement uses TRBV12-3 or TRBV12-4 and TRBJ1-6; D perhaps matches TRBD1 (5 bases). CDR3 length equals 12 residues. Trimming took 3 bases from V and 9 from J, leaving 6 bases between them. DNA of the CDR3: TGTGCCAGCAGTTTGGGGGTTTCACCCCTCCACTTT. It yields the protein CASSLGVSPLHF.

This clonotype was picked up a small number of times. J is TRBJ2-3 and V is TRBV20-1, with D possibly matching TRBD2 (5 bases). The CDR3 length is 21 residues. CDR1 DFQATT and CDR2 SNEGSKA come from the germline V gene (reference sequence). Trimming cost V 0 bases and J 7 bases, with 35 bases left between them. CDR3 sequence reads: CSARDPTGGHTPKDTVHTQYF. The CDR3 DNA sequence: TGCAGTGCTAGAGACCCCACGGGCGGGCACACCCCAAAAGATACCGTCCATACGCAGTATTTT.

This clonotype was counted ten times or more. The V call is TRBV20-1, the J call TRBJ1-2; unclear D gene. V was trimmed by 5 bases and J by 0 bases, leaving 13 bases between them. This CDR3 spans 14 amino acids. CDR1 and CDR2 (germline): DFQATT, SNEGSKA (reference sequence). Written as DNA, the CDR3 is TGCAGTGCTGTTGGTACCCAACCTAACTATGGCTACACCTTC. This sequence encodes CSAVGTQPNYGYTF.

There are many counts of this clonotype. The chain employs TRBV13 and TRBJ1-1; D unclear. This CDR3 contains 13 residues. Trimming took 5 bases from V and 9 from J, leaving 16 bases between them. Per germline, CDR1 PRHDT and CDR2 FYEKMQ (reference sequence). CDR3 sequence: CASSPHDAPKAFF. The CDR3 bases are TGTGCCAGCAGCCCGCACGATGCACCTAAAGCTTTCTTT. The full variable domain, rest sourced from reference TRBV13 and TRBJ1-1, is AAGVIQSPRHLIKEKRETATLKCYPIPRHDTVYWYQQGPGQDPQFLISFYEKMQSDKGSIPDRFSAQQFSDYHSELNMSSLELGDSALYFCASSPHDAPKAFFGQGTRLTVV.

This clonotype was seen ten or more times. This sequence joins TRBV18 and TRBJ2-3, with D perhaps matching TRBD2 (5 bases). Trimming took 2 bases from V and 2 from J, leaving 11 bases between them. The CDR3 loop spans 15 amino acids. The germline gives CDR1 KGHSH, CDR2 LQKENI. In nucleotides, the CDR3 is TGTGCCAGCTCACCAACGGGAAAACACACAGATACGCAGTATTTT. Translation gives CASSPTGKHTDTQYF.

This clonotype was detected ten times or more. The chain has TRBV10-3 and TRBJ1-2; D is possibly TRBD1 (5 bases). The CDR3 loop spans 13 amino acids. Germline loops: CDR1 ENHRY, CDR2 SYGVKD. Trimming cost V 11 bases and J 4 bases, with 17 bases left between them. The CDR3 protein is CAVLETATYGYTF. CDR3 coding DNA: TGTGCCGTGCTTGAGACAGCTACCTATGGCTACACCTTC.

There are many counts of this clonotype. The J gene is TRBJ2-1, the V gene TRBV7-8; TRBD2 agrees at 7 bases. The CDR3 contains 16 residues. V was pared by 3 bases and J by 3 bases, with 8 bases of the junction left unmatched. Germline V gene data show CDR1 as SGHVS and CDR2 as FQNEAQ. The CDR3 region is CASSFPRASGYNEQFF. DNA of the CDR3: TGTGCCAGCAGCTTCCCTCGGGCTAGCGGCTACAATGAGCAGTTCTTC.

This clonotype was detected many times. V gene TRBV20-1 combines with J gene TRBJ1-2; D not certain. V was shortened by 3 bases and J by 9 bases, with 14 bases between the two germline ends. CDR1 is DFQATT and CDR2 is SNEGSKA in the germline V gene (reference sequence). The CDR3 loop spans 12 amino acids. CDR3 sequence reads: CSARSRPGRYTF. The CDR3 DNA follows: TGCAGTGCTAGGTCTCGGCCAGGACGCTACACCTTC.

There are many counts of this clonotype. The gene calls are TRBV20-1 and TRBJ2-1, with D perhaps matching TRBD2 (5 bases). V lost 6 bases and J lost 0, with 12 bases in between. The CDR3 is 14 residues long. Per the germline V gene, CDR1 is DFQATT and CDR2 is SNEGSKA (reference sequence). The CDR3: CSAASWRSYNEQFF. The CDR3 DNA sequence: TGCAGTGCAGCTAGCTGGCGCTCCTACAATGAGCAGTTCTTC.

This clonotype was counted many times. CDR3 sequence reads: CASRATSGYEQYF. CDR3 nucleotides: TGCGCCAGCAGGGCCACTAGCGGGTACGAGCAGTACTTC. This chain connects TRBV5-1 to TRBJ2-7; 9 bases are shared with TRBD2. Germline V lookup: CDR1 SGHRS, CDR2 YFSETQ. This CDR3 contains 13 residues. V lost 5 bases, J lost 4 bases, and 4 bases stayed unmatched.

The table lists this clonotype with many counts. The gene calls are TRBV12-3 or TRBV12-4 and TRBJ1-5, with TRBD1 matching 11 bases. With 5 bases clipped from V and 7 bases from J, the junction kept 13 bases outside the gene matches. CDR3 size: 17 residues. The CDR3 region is CASSPAGTGGRMQPQHF. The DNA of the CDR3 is TGTGCCAGCAGTCCAGCCGGGACAGGGGGTCGGATGCAGCCCCAGCATTTT.

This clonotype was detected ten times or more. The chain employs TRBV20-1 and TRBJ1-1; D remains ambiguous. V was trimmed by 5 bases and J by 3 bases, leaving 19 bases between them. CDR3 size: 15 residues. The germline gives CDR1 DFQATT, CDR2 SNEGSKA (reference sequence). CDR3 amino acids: CSADEGWPADTEAFF. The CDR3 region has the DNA TGCAGTGCTGATGAGGGCTGGCCTGCGGACACTGAAGCTTTCTTT.

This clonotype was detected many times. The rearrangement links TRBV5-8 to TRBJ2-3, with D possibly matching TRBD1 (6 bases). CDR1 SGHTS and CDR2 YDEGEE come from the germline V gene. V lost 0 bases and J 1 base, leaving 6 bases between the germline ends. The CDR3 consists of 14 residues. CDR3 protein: CASSLDRGTDTQYF. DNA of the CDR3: TGTGCCAGCAGCTTGGACAGGGGCACAGATACGCAGTATTTT.

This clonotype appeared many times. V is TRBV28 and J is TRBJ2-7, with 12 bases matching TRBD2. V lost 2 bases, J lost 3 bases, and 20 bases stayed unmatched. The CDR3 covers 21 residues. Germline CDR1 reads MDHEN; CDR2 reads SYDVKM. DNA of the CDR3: TGTGCCAGCAGTTTAAAGCCCAGGAGACTAGCGGGGGCTTGGGTAAACTACGAGCAGTACTTC. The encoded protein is CASSLKPRRLAGAWVNYEQYF.

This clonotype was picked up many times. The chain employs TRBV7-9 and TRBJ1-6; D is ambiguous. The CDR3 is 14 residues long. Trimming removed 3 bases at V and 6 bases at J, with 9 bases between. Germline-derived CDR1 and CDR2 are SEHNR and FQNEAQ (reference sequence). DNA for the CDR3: TGTGCCAGCAGCTTGGCAAGTGGTAATTCACCCCTCCACTTT. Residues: CASSLASGNSPLHF.